This TCR beta chain originates from a study of CD8 T cells in ankylosing spondylitis. Broader study findings: CD8+ cells made up the disease-linked clones, which were relatively rare in peripheral blood. In ankylosing spondylitis blood, a motif of roughly 8 highly homologous TCR beta variants appeared characteristic. Disease-linked clones were reportedly significantly enriched in matched ankylosing spondylitis synovial fluid.

Libraries for TCR beta were made by quantitative 5'-RACE with molecular barcodes. One entry per CDR3 protein, called by TCRdb with MiXCR from the 5' RACE reads. The sample contains more than 150,000 distinct CDR3 sequences, more than 9% of which appear only once. There are 15 residues in the CDR3. Germline-derived CDR1 and CDR2 are MNHEY and SVGEGT. Trimming shortened V by 6 bases and J by 6 bases, and 17 bases separated the two germline ends. At least ten counts were recorded for this clonotype. Its antigen is unidentified. Input material: blood, either unsorted or a sorted T cell fraction (not recorded which). This TCR derives from a male donor with ankylosing spondylitis or in good health (not recorded which). J is TRBJ2-2 and V is TRBV6-2 or TRBV6-3; possibly TRBD1 or TRBD2 for D (6 bases each). The CDR3: CASSRGGGGSGELFF. As DNA, the CDR3 is TGTGCCAGCAGCAGAGGCGGAGGGGGATCCGGGGAGCTGTTTTTT.